The 9 T cell receptor beta chains below all came from one sample that was sequenced in a study of T-cell memory formation after mild COVID-19. TCRdb called the 5' RACE reads again in MiXCR, with one record for every CDR3 protein. The table has around 510,000 distinct CDR3 sequences, about 20% seen once. Sequenced sample: PBMCs or a T cell subset sorted from them (not recorded which). The receptors shown here come from an adult woman who had mild COVID-19 (a few samples of this study predate the infection). Cell type and time point are not known.

The rearrangement joins TRBV12-3 or TRBV12-4 to TRBJ2-1, with 8 positions matching TRBD1. The V gene end was trimmed by 2 bases and the J gene end by 4 bases; junction bases not matched to a gene: 4. The CDR3 runs 15 residues. This CDR3 reads CASSLQGQEYNEQFF. The CDR3 coding sequence is TGTGCCAGCAGTTTACAGGGACAGGAATACAATGAGCAGTTCTTC.

V gene TRBV9 combines with J gene TRBJ2-7; 9 bases match TRBD1. Germline CDR1 reads SGDLS; CDR2 reads YYNGEE. CDR3 length equals 14 residues. The junction had 10 bases not matched to a gene; V was cut back by 7 bases and J by 5 bases. In nucleotides, the CDR3 is TGTGCCAGCTCGGGAGACGGACAGGGGAACGAGCAGTACTTC. Translation: CASSGDGQGNEQYF.

V gene TRBV12-3 or TRBV12-4 combines with J gene TRBJ2-7; D not certain. The germline V and J ends were trimmed by 3 bases and 5 bases, with 8 bases remaining between them. CDR3 length equals 12 residues. The CDR3 bases are TGTGCCAGCAGTTTCCGGGTAGACGAGCAGTACTTC. This codes for CASSFRVDEQYF.

The chain recombines TRBV4-1 with TRBJ1-1; D gene unclear. Germline assignment: CDR1 MGHRA and CDR2 YSYEKL. The CDR3 covers 14 residues. V was trimmed by 3 bases and J by 1 base, leaving 9 bases between them. The CDR3 DNA reads TGCGCCAGCAGCCATCGGACCGAGAACACTGAAGCTTTCTTT. Its translation is CASSHRTENTEAFF.

This chain connects TRBV6-1 to TRBJ2-7, with D possibly being TRBD2 (6 bases). This CDR3 has 15 amino acids. Trimming pared 1 base from V and 2 bases from J, leaving 12 bases between. Germline V gene lookup returns CDR1 MNHNS and CDR2 SASEGT. The CDR3 here is CASSEVRDSTYEQYF. The DNA of the CDR3 is TGTGCCAGCAGTGAAGTCCGGGACTCGACCTACGAGCAGTACTTC.

The V and J genes are TRBV12-3 or TRBV12-4 and TRBJ2-6; 8 positions agree with TRBD1. The V and J ends lost 7 bases and 2 bases, in that order; junction bases with no gene match: 1. The CDR3 loop spans 14 amino acids. This CDR3 is CASKDRAGANVLTF. CDR3 nucleotide sequence: TGTGCCAGCAAGGACAGGGCTGGGGCCAACGTCCTGACTTTC.

The chain joins TRBV29-1 to TRBJ1-2, with D possibly matching TRBD1 (5 bases). CDR3 length equals 13 residues. Trimming shortened V by 3 bases and J by 4 bases, and 12 bases separated the two germline ends. The germline V gene has CDR1 SQVTM and CDR2 ANQGSEA. For the CDR3, the DNA is TGCAGCGTTGACGTCGGGGGAGGCTATGGCTACACCTTC. It encodes CSVDVGGGYGYTF.

This clonotype came up many times. The J gene is TRBJ1-2, the V gene TRBV12-3 or TRBV12-4; no definite D call. The germline V and J ends were trimmed by 4 bases and 7 bases, with 10 bases remaining between them. This CDR3 contains 12 residues. CDR3 nucleotide sequence: TGTGCCAGCAGTTCCAGGTTCGGTGGCTACACCTTC. Amino acids: CASSSRFGGYTF.

The chain joins TRBV4-1 to TRBJ1-5, with a tentative D call TRBD1 (5 bases). Germline CDR1 reads MGHRA; CDR2 reads YSYEKL. CDR3 length: 14 amino acids. V lost 2 bases and J 4 bases, leaving 9 bases between the germline ends. This CDR3 reads CASSQLPGNQPQHF. The CDR3 region has the DNA TGCGCCAGCAGCCAATTGCCAGGGAATCAGCCCCAGCATTTT.